This T cell receptor beta chain was profiled in a study of T cells in Graves' hyperthyroidism and ophthalmopathy. It was RNA transcripts that yielded the amplified TCR beta CDR3 regions. RT-PCR in the first round (using the HTBI primer set) targeted the TCR CDR3. TCRdb re-called the multiplex PCR reads through MiXCR, storing one row per CDR3 protein. The sample carries 450,000 to 650,000 distinct CDR3 sequences, 17% recorded once. Cells are PBMCs isolated from around 9.4 ml of fresh blood. This clonotype has a count of ten or more. The CDR3 runs to 17 residues. V was clipped by 8 bases and J by 4 bases; unmatched bases: 16. Germline assignment: CDR1 MDHEN and CDR2 SYDVKM.

The source is a woman aged 18-29 years with Graves' ophthalmopathy. The sample consisted of blood. V and J are TRBV28 and TRBJ2-3; TRBD2 matches 9 bases. The CDR3 spells CASLRIKAGGYSDTQYF. As DNA, the CDR3 is TGTGCCAGCCTTAGAATCAAGGCGGGGGGGTACTCAGATACGCAGTATTTT. Combining the CDR3 with reference TRBV28 and TRBJ2-3 gives the whole variable domain DVKVTQSSRYLVKRTGEKVFLECVQDMDHENMFWYRQDPGLGLRLIYFSYDVKMKEKGDIPEGYSVSREKKERFSLILESASTNQTSMYLCASLRIKAGGYSDTQYFGPGTRLTVL.